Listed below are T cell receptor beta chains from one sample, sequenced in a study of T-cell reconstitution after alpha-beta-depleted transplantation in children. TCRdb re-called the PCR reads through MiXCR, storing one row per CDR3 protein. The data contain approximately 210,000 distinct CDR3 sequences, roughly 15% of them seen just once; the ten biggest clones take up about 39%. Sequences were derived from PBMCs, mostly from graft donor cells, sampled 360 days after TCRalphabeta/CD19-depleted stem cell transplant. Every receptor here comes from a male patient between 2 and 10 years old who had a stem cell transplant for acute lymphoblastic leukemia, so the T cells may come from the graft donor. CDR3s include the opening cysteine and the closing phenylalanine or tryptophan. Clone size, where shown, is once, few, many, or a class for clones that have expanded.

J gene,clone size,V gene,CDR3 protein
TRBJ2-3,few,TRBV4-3,CASSQDLRGGLTDTQYF
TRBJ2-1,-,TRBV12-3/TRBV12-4,CASSLPTAMGNEQFF
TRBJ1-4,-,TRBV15,CATSRRGNEKLFF
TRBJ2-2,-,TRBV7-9,CASRPPGFTGELFF
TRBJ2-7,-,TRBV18,CASSPRPRASSEQYF
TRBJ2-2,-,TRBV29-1,CSVGSTTGELFF
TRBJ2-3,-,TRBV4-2,CASSRTTSSTDTQYF
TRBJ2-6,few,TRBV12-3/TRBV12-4,CASSLGMFSGANVLTF
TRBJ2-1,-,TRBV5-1,CASSLLASLANEQFF
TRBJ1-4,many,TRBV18,CASSPGSTNEKLFF